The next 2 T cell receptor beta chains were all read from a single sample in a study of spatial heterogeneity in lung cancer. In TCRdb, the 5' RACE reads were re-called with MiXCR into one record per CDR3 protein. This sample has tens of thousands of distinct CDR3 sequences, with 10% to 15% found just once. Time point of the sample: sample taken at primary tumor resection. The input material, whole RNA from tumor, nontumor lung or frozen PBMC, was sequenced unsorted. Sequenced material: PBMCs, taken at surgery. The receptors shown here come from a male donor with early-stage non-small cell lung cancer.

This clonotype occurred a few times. The CDR3 region is CASRTDDRGTSYGYTF. The CDR3 nucleotides are TGTGCCAGCAGGACCGACGACAGGGGGACCAGCTATGGCTACACCTTC. The chain has TRBV12-3 or TRBV12-4 and TRBJ1-2, with 9 positions matching TRBD1. V lost 6 bases and J lost 4; bases outside the gene matches: 12. This CDR3 has 16 residues.

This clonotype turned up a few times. CDR3 protein: CASNLQQTGGYTF. Here the CDR3 DNA reads TGTGCCAGCAACCTCCAGCAAACGGGTGGCTACACCTTC. V and J are TRBV6-1 and TRBJ1-2, with no clear D. The CDR3 consists of 13 residues. CDR1 MNHNS and CDR2 SASEGT come from the germline V gene. The V gene lost 7 bases and the J gene lost 7 bases, with 16 bases spanning the gap.